This is a list of T cell receptor beta chains from one sample in a study of cytomegalovirus exposure and HLA in healthy donors. Produced via immunoSEQ multiplex PCR; TCRdb's table is partial and in-frame only. The sample lists about 140,000 clones; approximately 72% were seen once. The sample consisted of PBMCs. The receptors originated from a woman aged 60-70 years in good health and CMV-seronegative. Each CDR3 is given with its conserved first and last residue. A D gene is named only where the DNA matches it firmly. Clone sizes are given selectively: once, few, many, or a class where the clone is expanded.

clone size: .; D gene: .; V gene: TRBV29-1; J gene: TRBJ1-4; CDR3 protein: CSVASPGQWNEKLFF; CDR3 DNA: TGCAGCGTCGCAAGCCCTGGACAGTGGAATGAAAAACTGTTTTTT
clone size: .; D gene: TRBD1; V gene: TRBV7-9; J gene: TRBJ1-5; CDR3 protein: CASSSGTGNQPQHF; CDR3 DNA: TGTGCCAGCAGCTCCGGGACAGGGAATCAGCCCCAGCATTTT
clone size: once; D gene: TRBD1; V gene: TRBV7-2; J gene: TRBJ1-2; CDR3 protein: CASSLKPRGLGYGYTF; CDR3 DNA: TGTGCCAGCAGCTTAAAGCCCAGGGGGCTCGGGTATGGCTACACCTTC
clone size: .; D gene: TRBD2; V gene: TRBV2; J gene: TRBJ2-1; CDR3 protein: CASTGGHSYNEQFF; CDR3 DNA: TGTGCCAGCACGGGAGGACACTCCTACAATGAGCAGTTCTTC
clone size: .; D gene: TRBD2; V gene: TRBV7-9; J gene: TRBJ2-7; CDR3 protein: CASSLPLVGGDYEQYF; CDR3 DNA: TGTGCCAGCAGCTTACCCCTAGTGGGGGGGGACTACGAGCAGTACTTC
clone size: few; D gene: TRBD1; V gene: TRBV28; J gene: TRBJ1-2; CDR3 protein: CASSTGRYGYTF; CDR3 DNA: TGTGCCAGCTCGACAGGGAGGTATGGCTACACCTTC
clone size: few; D gene: .; V gene: TRBV5-6; J gene: TRBJ2-3; CDR3 protein: CASSSLGEGGSTDTQYF; CDR3 DNA: TGTGCCAGCAGCTCACTAGGGGAGGGGGGGAGCACAGATACGCAGTATTTT
clone size: .; D gene: TRBD2; V gene: TRBV6-6; J gene: TRBJ2-7; CDR3 protein: CASSYGGGVYEQYF; CDR3 DNA: TGTGCCAGCAGTTACGGCGGGGGGGTCTACGAGCAGTACTTC
clone size: few; D gene: TRBD2; V gene: TRBV2; J gene: TRBJ2-1; CDR3 protein: CASSDGGGIDEQFF; CDR3 DNA: TGTGCCAGCAGTGACGGGGGGGGTATCGATGAGCAGTTCTTC
clone size: .; D gene: TRBD2; V gene: TRBV5-1; J gene: TRBJ2-5; CDR3 protein: CASGAGVGETQYF; CDR3 DNA: TGCGCCAGCGGTGCGGGAGTCGGGGAGACCCAGTACTTC
clone size: .; D gene: .; V gene: TRBV28; J gene: TRBJ1-2; CDR3 protein: CASSTVLYGYTF; CDR3 DNA: TGTGCCAGCAGCACAGTTCTCTATGGCTACACCTTC
clone size: .; D gene: .; V gene: TRBV28; J gene: TRBJ1-1; CDR3 protein: CASGEGGMNTEAFF; CDR3 DNA: TGTGCCAGCGGGGAGGGGGGCATGAACACTGAAGCTTTCTTT
clone size: .; D gene: TRBD1; V gene: TRBV5-1; J gene: TRBJ2-3; CDR3 protein: CASSLGQGGIDTQYF; CDR3 DNA: TGCGCCAGCAGCTTGGGACAGGGGGGGATAGATACGCAGTATTTT
clone size: .; D gene: TRBD1; V gene: TRBV6-6; J gene: TRBJ2-4; CDR3 protein: CASRQGFKNIQYF; CDR3 DNA: TGTGCCAGCAGACAGGGGTTCAAAAACATTCAGTACTTC
clone size: few; D gene: .; V gene: TRBV2; J gene: TRBJ1-4; CDR3 protein: CASSGGVNEKLFF; CDR3 DNA: TGTGCCAGCAGCGGAGGTGTAAATGAAAAACTGTTTTTT
clone size: .; D gene: TRBD2; V gene: TRBV5-1; J gene: TRBJ2-1; CDR3 protein: CASSFGTSGGAEQFF; CDR3 DNA: TGCGCCAGCAGCTTTGGAACTAGCGGGGGGGCCGAGCAGTTCTTC
clone size: .; D gene: TRBD1; V gene: TRBV7-9; J gene: TRBJ1-2; CDR3 protein: CASSLAYRDRENGYTF; CDR3 DNA: TGTGCCAGCAGCTTAGCGTACCGGGACAGGGAAAACGGCTACACCTTC
clone size: .; D gene: TRBD2; V gene: TRBV7-9; J gene: TRBJ2-3; CDR3 protein: CASTETSGSTDTQYF; CDR3 DNA: TGTGCCAGCACCGAAACTAGCGGGAGTACAGATACGCAGTATTTT
clone size: .; D gene: .; V gene: TRBV7-9; J gene: TRBJ2-7; CDR3 protein: CASSLSGGYEQYF; CDR3 DNA: TGTGCCAGCAGCTTATCGGGTGGCTACGAGCAGTACTTC
clone size: .; D gene: .; V gene: TRBV28; J gene: TRBJ2-2; CDR3 protein: CASSLPSRERYTGELFF; CDR3 DNA: TGTGCCAGCAGTTTGCCCAGTCGGGAGAGATACACCGGGGAGCTGTTTTTT
clone size: .; D gene: TRBD1; V gene: TRBV7-2; J gene: TRBJ1-5; CDR3 protein: CASSSTWTGRQPQHF; CDR3 DNA: TGTGCCAGCAGCTCCACGTGGACAGGGAGGCAGCCCCAGCATTTT
clone size: .; D gene: TRBD2; V gene: TRBV7-2; J gene: TRBJ2-7; CDR3 protein: CASSLALTGGGSYEQYF; CDR3 DNA: TGTGCCAGCAGCTTAGCGTTGACGGGAGGGGGGTCCTACGAGCAGTACTTC
clone size: few; D gene: .; V gene: TRBV6-1; J gene: TRBJ2-5; CDR3 protein: CASNDMLETQYF; CDR3 DNA: TGTGCCAGTAACGACATGCTGGAGACCCAGTACTTC
clone size: .; D gene: TRBD2; V gene: TRBV6-1; J gene: TRBJ2-7; CDR3 protein: CASRDSGVGEQYF; CDR3 DNA: TGTGCCAGCAGGGATAGCGGGGTAGGCGAGCAGTACTTC
clone size: few; D gene: .; V gene: TRBV9; J gene: TRBJ1-1; CDR3 protein: CASSVHTDTEAFF; CDR3 DNA: TGTGCCAGCAGCGTCCATACGGACACTGAAGCTTTCTTT
clone size: .; D gene: TRBD1; V gene: TRBV6-5; J gene: TRBJ1-4; CDR3 protein: CASSGTGSEKLFF; CDR3 DNA: TGTGCCAGCAGCGGGACAGGCTCTGAAAAACTGTTTTTT
clone size: .; D gene: .; V gene: TRBV5-1; J gene: TRBJ2-3; CDR3 protein: CASSLRTQESTDTQYF; CDR3 DNA: TGCGCCAGCAGCTTGAGAACACAGGAAAGCACAGATACGCAGTATTTT
clone size: .; D gene: TRBD2; V gene: TRBV5-1; J gene: TRBJ2-3; CDR3 protein: CASTLSGGVQDTQYF; CDR3 DNA: TGCGCCAGCACCCTAAGCGGGGGGGTTCAAGATACGCAGTATTTT
clone size: once; D gene: .; V gene: TRBV7-2; J gene: TRBJ2-2; CDR3 protein: CASSSATGHGELFF; CDR3 DNA: TGTGCCAGCAGCTCAGCTACAGGGCACGGGGAGCTGTTTTTT
clone size: .; D gene: .; V gene: TRBV7-9; J gene: TRBJ2-3; CDR3 protein: CASSPGGQGDTQYF; CDR3 DNA: TGTGCCAGCAGCCCCGGGGGGCAGGGAGATACGCAGTATTTT
clone size: .; D gene: TRBD2; V gene: TRBV7-2; J gene: TRBJ2-5; CDR3 protein: CASSYGGVGETQYF; CDR3 DNA: TGTGCCAGCAGCTACGGGGGGGTGGGGGAGACCCAGTACTTC
clone size: .; D gene: .; V gene: TRBV5-6; J gene: TRBJ2-2; CDR3 protein: CASSLAGGGELFF; CDR3 DNA: TGTGCCAGCAGCTTGGCCGGGGGCGGGGAGCTGTTTTTT
clone size: few; D gene: TRBD2; V gene: TRBV6-5; J gene: TRBJ2-4; CDR3 protein: CASSYGTSDKNIQYF; CDR3 DNA: TGTGCCAGCAGTTACGGGACTAGCGACAAAAACATTCAGTACTTC
clone size: once; D gene: TRBD2; V gene: TRBV18; J gene: TRBJ2-1; CDR3 protein: CASSPRRSGRGNEQFF; CDR3 DNA: TGTGCCAGCTCACCACGTAGGAGCGGGAGAGGGAATGAGCAGTTCTTC
clone size: .; D gene: TRBD1; V gene: TRBV6-6; J gene: TRBJ2-7; CDR3 protein: CASSPRQGSYEQYF; CDR3 DNA: TGTGCCAGCAGTCCCAGACAGGGATCCTACGAGCAGTACTTC
clone size: .; D gene: .; V gene: TRBV12-1; J gene: TRBJ2-1; CDR3 protein: CASSFAPSGNEQFF; CDR3 DNA: TGTGCCAGCAGCTTCGCCCCTTCAGGCAATGAGCAGTTCTTC
clone size: .; D gene: .; V gene: TRBV7-9; J gene: TRBJ2-5; CDR3 protein: CASSRPGRGGKETQYF; CDR3 DNA: TGTGCCAGCAGCCGCCCGGGGCGGGGCGGAAAAGAGACCCAGTACTTC
clone size: .; D gene: .; V gene: TRBV27; J gene: TRBJ2-7; CDR3 protein: CASSLLAGAGLYEQYF; CDR3 DNA: TGTGCCAGCAGTCTCCTTGCCGGGGCGGGGCTCTACGAGCAGTACTTC
clone size: once; D gene: TRBD1; V gene: TRBV6-6; J gene: TRBJ1-4; CDR3 protein: CASSDRVEKLFF; CDR3 DNA: TGTGCCAGCAGTGACAGGGTTGAAAAACTGTTTTTT
clone size: .; D gene: TRBD2; V gene: TRBV5-4; J gene: TRBJ2-3; CDR3 protein: CASSLVGSGGDTQYF; CDR3 DNA: TGTGCCAGCAGCTTGGTCGGTAGCGGGGGGGATACGCAGTATTTT
clone size: .; D gene: .; V gene: TRBV27; J gene: TRBJ1-3; CDR3 protein: CASSLPPRQVLPVAGNTIYF; CDR3 DNA: TGTGCCAGCAGTTTGCCTCCCAGACAGGTCTTGCCCGTTGCTGGAAACACCATATATTTT
clone size: .; D gene: TRBD1; V gene: TRBV18; J gene: TRBJ1-5; CDR3 protein: CASSGQSSNQPQHF; CDR3 DNA: TGTGCCAGCTCGGGACAGAGTAGCAATCAGCCCCAGCATTTT
clone size: .; D gene: .; V gene: TRBV27; J gene: TRBJ1-5; CDR3 protein: CASSFRQENQPQHF; CDR3 DNA: TGTGCCAGCAGTTTTCGACAGGAGAATCAGCCCCAGCATTTT
clone size: .; D gene: .; V gene: TRBV6-1; J gene: TRBJ1-2; CDR3 protein: CASRTADPWAGYTF; CDR3 DNA: TGTGCCAGCAGGACAGCAGACCCTTGGGCTGGCTACACCTTC
clone size: .; D gene: .; V gene: TRBV20-1; J gene: TRBJ2-7; CDR3 protein: CSALTGVEQYF; CDR3 DNA: TGCAGTGCTTTGACGGGGGTTGAGCAGTACTTC
clone size: few; D gene: .; V gene: TRBV6-4; J gene: TRBJ1-2; CDR3 protein: CASSDSRDTRNGYTF; CDR3 DNA: TGTGCCAGCAGTGACTCCCGGGACACCCGGAATGGCTACACCTTC
clone size: few; D gene: .; V gene: TRBV6-5; J gene: TRBJ2-1; CDR3 protein: CASSRVGGMGEQFF; CDR3 DNA: TGTGCCAGCAGCCGGGTGGGCGGGATGGGTGAGCAGTTCTTC
clone size: .; D gene: .; V gene: TRBV19; J gene: TRBJ1-2; CDR3 protein: CASSIDKANYGYTF; CDR3 DNA: TGTGCCAGTAGCATTGACAAAGCTAACTATGGCTACACCTTC
clone size: .; D gene: .; V gene: TRBV29-1; J gene: TRBJ1-3; CDR3 protein: CSAAGFLGNTIYF; CDR3 DNA: TGCAGCGCCGCGGGATTTCTTGGAAACACCATATATTTT
clone size: .; D gene: TRBD2; V gene: TRBV27; J gene: TRBJ2-1; CDR3 protein: CASSTLTSGGANEQFF; CDR3 DNA: TGTGCCAGCAGTACTCTTACTAGCGGGGGGGCGAATGAGCAGTTCTTC